This TCR beta chain was sequenced during a study of T cells in Graves' hyperthyroidism and ophthalmopathy. Study-wide context: Initial diagnosis, before any treatment, was when peripheral blood was collected. Overall study results and limits: Ophthalmopathy prediction by the model preceded onset by a median about 6.5 months.

Among the patients, aged 18 to 65, hyperthyroidism was newly diagnosed and had lasted under 2 months. Reasons for excluding patients were uncontrolled infection, other autoimmune disease, pregnancy or lactation. Notes on this clonotype: Its antigen is still unknown.

Authors of the study amplified TCR beta CDR3 regions from RNA transcripts. First-round RT-PCR of the TCR CDR3 relied on the HTBI primer set. TCRdb fed the multiplex PCR reads into MiXCR, producing one record per CDR3 protein. The table lists about 350,000 distinct CDR3 sequences, about a fifth of them singletons. The TCR comes from a woman aged 18-29 years with Graves' hyperthyroidism. Specimen: blood.

CDR3 sequence reads: CASSYFEGSLSYEQYF. Written as DNA, the CDR3 is TGTGCCAGCAGTTACTTCGAGGGTAGTCTTTCCTACGAGCAGTACTTC. The chain couples TRBV6-2 or TRBV6-3 to TRBJ2-7; the D gene is possibly TRBD2 (5 bases). CDR3 size: 16 residues. V gave up 1 base and J gave up 1 base, with 14 bases separating them. CDR1 and CDR2 from the germline V gene are MNHEY and SVGEGT.